This entry lists 15 T cell receptor beta chains sequenced from one sample in a study of blood T cell repertoires in COVID-19. Clones were sequenced by immunoSEQ multiplex PCR, and TCRdb holds only the in-frame ones, with some missing. This sample has about 240,000 clones, with 86% found just once. The sequenced sample was PBMCs or T cells enriched from blood (not recorded which). These TCRs come from a woman between 40 and 50 years old with acute COVID-19.

The rearrangement uses TRBV29-1 and TRBJ2-1; TRBD2 aligns across 13 bases. The germline V gene has CDR1 SQVTM and CDR2 ANQGSEA. CDR3 length: 14 residues. V lost 6 bases to trimming and J lost 8 bases; unmatched junction nucleotides: 7. Here the CDR3 reads CSVGLAGAPDEQFF. CDR3 DNA sequence: TGCAGCGTCGGACTAGCGGGAGCCCCGGATGAGCAGTTCTTC.

This clone was counted a few times. The chain combines TRBV27 with TRBJ2-7, with 11 nucleotides matching TRBD2. The V gene end was trimmed by 6 bases and the J gene end by 4 bases; junction bases not matched to a gene: 5. The CDR3 length is 14 residues. Germline-derived CDR1 and CDR2 are MNHEY and SMNVEV (reference sequence). The CDR3 sequence: CASSKTSGSYEQYF. CDR3 coding DNA: TGTGCCAGCAGCAAAACTAGCGGGAGTTACGAGCAGTACTTC.

This clone has only a few counts. The chain links TRBV14 to TRBJ1-2; no clear D. The V gene lost 1 base and the J gene lost 3 bases, with 12 bases spanning the gap. The length of the CDR3 is 15 residues. Germline V lookup: CDR1 SGHDN, CDR2 FVKESK. CDR3 sequence reads: CASSQVSGIHYGYTF. Here the CDR3 DNA reads TGTGCCAGCAGCCAAGTATCGGGGATCCACTATGGCTACACCTTC.

This chain links TRBV14 with TRBJ2-3; TRBD2 agrees at 16 bases. V lost 3 bases, J lost 0 bases, and 0 bases stayed unmatched. The CDR3 spans 17 residues. Germline V gene lookup returns CDR1 SGHDN and CDR2 FVKESK. The CDR3 reads CASSQGLAGGSTDTQYF. CDR3 bases: TGTGCCAGCAGCCAGGGACTAGCGGGAGGGAGCACAGATACGCAGTATTTT.

For the CDR3, the DNA is TGTGCCACCAGTGACAGCTCCAGGGGACGTGGCTACACCTTC. This sequence encodes CATSDSSRGRGYTF. The V call is TRBV24-1, the J call TRBJ1-2, with D perhaps TRBD1 (6 bases). The germline V gene has CDR1 KGHDR and CDR2 SFDVKD. This CDR3 spans 14 amino acids. Trimming shortened V by 4 bases and J by 7 bases, and 15 bases separated the two germline ends.

The chain combines TRBV4-1 with TRBJ2-7; tentatively, D is TRBD1 (6 bases). Germline V lookup: CDR1 MGHRA, CDR2 YSYEKL. The CDR3 has 15 amino acids. The V end lost 3 bases, the J end lost 5 bases, and 17 bases lay between the germline ends. In nucleotides, the CDR3 is TGCGCCAGCAGCCACAGGGCACAGGGAGAACACGAGCAGTACTTC. Translated: CASSHRAQGEHEQYF.

V is TRBV11-3 and J is TRBJ1-6; D is perhaps TRBD1 (6 bases). The CDR3 covers 15 residues. V lost 4 bases and J lost 2, with 9 bases in between. Germline V gene sequence: CDR1 SGHNT, CDR2 YENEEA. This CDR3 is CASSSRTAYNSPLHF. The CDR3 nucleotides read TGTGCCAGCAGCTCTCGGACAGCCTATAATTCACCCCTCCACTTT.

The V call is TRBV7-6, the J call TRBJ2-7; possible D gene TRBD1, 6 bases. CDR1 SGHVS and CDR2 FNYEAQ come from the germline V gene. The ends were cut back, 4 bases at V and 1 base at J, with 8 bases in the middle. The CDR3 runs 13 residues. The CDR3 DNA follows: TGTGCCAGCAGCTCCCAGGGGTCCTACGAGCAGTACTTC. This encodes CASSSQGSYEQYF.

The table lists this clone with many counts. The chain joins TRBV5-1 to TRBJ2-1; 13 bases are a match to TRBD2. Per the germline V gene, CDR1 is SGHRS and CDR2 is YFSETQ. The CDR3 covers 15 residues. V was pared by 4 bases and J by 13 bases, with 11 bases of the junction left unmatched. The CDR3 protein is CASSGGTSGIVGQFF. CDR3 bases: TGCGCCAGCAGCGGGGGGACTAGCGGGATTGTCGGACAGTTCTTC. Combining the CDR3 with reference TRBV5-1 and TRBJ2-1 gives the whole variable domain KAGVTQTPRYLIKTRGQQVTLSCSPISGHRSVSWYQQTPGQGLQFLFEYFSETQRNKGNFPGRFSGRQFSNSRSEMNVSTLELGDSALYLCASSGGTSGIVGQFFGPGTRLTVL.

This rearrangement joins TRBV28 to TRBJ1-4; D not resolved. The V gene lost 7 bases and the J gene lost 2 bases, with 14 bases spanning the gap. Per germline, CDR1 MDHEN and CDR2 SYDVKM. The CDR3 covers 15 residues. CDR3 sequence reads: CASNSVGRTNEKLFF. As DNA, the CDR3 is TGTGCCAGCAATTCAGTTGGCAGGACTAATGAAAAACTGTTTTTT.

The chain joins TRBV5-1 to TRBJ2-1, with 8 bases lining up with TRBD2. V gave up 4 bases and J gave up 4 bases; unmatched junction bases: 7. CDR1 SGHRS and CDR2 YFSETQ come from the germline V gene. This CDR3 contains 15 residues. The CDR3 reads CASSLNSGNYNEQFF. CDR3 in DNA: TGCGCCAGCAGCCTCAATAGCGGGAATTACAATGAGCAGTTCTTC.

The V call is TRBV11-2, the J call TRBJ2-7, with D possibly being TRBD1 (5 bases). Trimming removed 0 bases from V and 6 bases from J, with 6 bases in between. CDR1 and CDR2 from the germline V gene are SGHAT and FQNNGV. This CDR3 has 12 amino acids. DNA of the CDR3: TGTGCCAGCAGCTTAGAGACAGCCGAGCAGTACTTC. As protein: CASSLETAEQYF.

The chain combines TRBV11-3 with TRBJ2-4, with 9 positions matching TRBD1. The CDR3 sequence is 15 residues long. J gave up 10 bases and V 1 base, and 8 bases lay outside the gene matches. Germline V CDR1 and CDR2: SGHNT, YENEEA. The CDR3 reads CASSLAGTGRGIQYF. The CDR3 DNA reads TGTGCCAGCAGCTTAGCGGGGACAGGGCGGGGGATTCAGTACTTC. Together with reference TRBV11-3 and TRBJ2-4, the CDR3 gives the full variable domain: EAGVVQSPRYKIIEKKQPVAFWCNPISGHNTLYWYLQNLGQGPELLIRYENEEAVDDSQLPKDRFSAERLKGVDSTLKIQPAELGDSAVYLCASSLAGTGRGIQYFGAGTRLSVL.

This chain joins TRBV9 and TRBJ2-5, with 13 positions matching TRBD2. The CDR3 sequence is 16 residues long. V lost 3 bases and J lost 5; bases outside the gene matches: 7. The V gene's germline CDR1 is SGDLS and CDR2 YYNGEE. CDR3 DNA: TGTGCCAGCAGCGCCCGACTAGCGGGAGGCCGTGAGACCCAGTACTTC. Encoded protein: CASSARLAGGRETQYF.

As concerns this clone: At one end the junction does not follow the germline gene, possibly because of a read error. The chain is built from TRBV7-7 and TRBJ2-2; possibly TRBD1 for D (5 bases). The CDR3 consists of 16 residues. The germline CDR1 and CDR2 sequences are SSHAT and FNYEAQ (reference sequence). This chain's CDR3 is CASSLNRKSGTGELFF. For the CDR3, the DNA is TGTGCTAGCAGCTTAAACCGAAAGTCAGGGACCGGGGAGCTGTTTTTT. The variable domain in full, with the rest retrieved from reference TRBV7-7 and TRBJ2-2, is GAGVSQSPRYKVTKRGQDVTLRCDPISSHATLYWYQQALGQGPEFLTYFNYEAQPDKSGLPSDRFSAERPEGSISTLTIQRTEQRDSAMYRCASSLNRKSGTGELFFGEGSRLTVL.